These 15 T cell receptor beta chains were all obtained from the same sample, sequenced in a study of cytomegalovirus exposure and HLA in healthy donors. Here immunoSEQ multiplex PCR was the method, and the copy in TCRdb shows in-frame clones only, minus some. The profile covers around 120,000 clones, with 85% to 90% appearing a single time and 1.5% to 2% taken by the ten largest. The source material was PBMCs. The origin of the receptors is a woman between 18 and 29 years old in good health and CMV-seronegative.

Written as DNA, the CDR3 is TGTGCCAGCAGTTACTCTCCAGGGGGCAGGGATGGCTACACCTTC. This sequence encodes CASSYSPGGRDGYTF. This chain joins TRBV6-5 and TRBJ1-2, with 8 bases aligning to TRBD1. The germline V gene encodes CDR1 MNHEY and CDR2 SVGAGI. The CDR3 is 15 amino acids. Trimming removed 0 bases from V and 6 bases from J; junction bases left unmatched: 6.

In this sample, this clone turned up once. CDR3 sequence: CASSLGAGWTEAFF. CDR3 bases: TGTGCCAGCAGCTTAGGGGCAGGTTGGACTGAAGCTTTCTTT. The chain employs TRBV11-2 and TRBJ1-1; D unresolved. This CDR3 is 14 amino acids long. V gave up 1 base and J gave up 5 bases, with 11 bases separating them. Germline assignment: CDR1 SGHAT and CDR2 FQNNGV. Using reference TRBV11-2 and TRBJ1-1 for the parts outside the CDR3, the full variable domain is EAGVAQSPRYKIIEKRQSVAFWCNPISGHATLYWYQQILGQGPKLLIQFQNNGVVDDSQLPKDRFSAERLKGVDSTLKIQPAKLEDSAVYLCASSLGAGWTEAFFGQGTRLTVV.

This clone was recorded at least ten times. This sequence joins TRBV5-6 and TRBJ1-1; D is possibly TRBD1 (5 bases). CDR3 size: 13 residues. V was shortened by 5 bases and J by 3 bases, with 11 bases between the two germline ends. Germline CDR1 SGHDT, CDR2 YYEEEE. CDR3 nucleotide sequence: TGTGCCAGCAGTATTGACAGTCACACTGAAGCTTTCTTT. Residues: CASSIDSHTEAFF.

As DNA, the CDR3 is TGCGCCAGCAGCTTGGACAGGGGGGATGGCTACACCTTC. This translates into CASSLDRGDGYTF. V gene TRBV5-1 combines with J gene TRBJ1-2, with 8 nucleotides matching TRBD1. The V gene's germline CDR1 is SGHRS and CDR2 YFSETQ. Germline trimming cut 0 bases from V and 6 bases from J; bases unmatched to any gene: 1. The CDR3 totals 13 residues.

V gene TRBV19 combines with J gene TRBJ2-2, with D unresolved. The CDR3 has 16 amino acids. V lost 1 base and J lost 7, with 16 bases in between. The germline V gene encodes CDR1 LNHDA and CDR2 SQIVND (reference sequence). The CDR3 DNA is TGTGCCAGTAGTATAGTTTCGCTTGGAACAGACGGGGAGCTGTTTTTT. It translates to CASSIVSLGTDGELFF.

V gene TRBV6-5 combines with J gene TRBJ1-1; no clear D. The CDR3 loop spans 14 amino acids. Germline CDR1 is MNHEY and CDR2 is SVGAGI. Trimming left V 4 bases short and J 4 bases short, with 13 bases between. The CDR3 sequence is CASSWMGPPTEAFF. The CDR3 DNA reads as TGTGCCAGCAGTTGGATGGGCCCACCCACTGAAGCTTTCTTT.

The CDR3 DNA sequence: TGTGCTAGTGGTTTGGCCGCGGGACCCCTAAGGGAAAAACTGTTTTTT. It specifies CASGLAAGPLREKLFF. The chain links TRBV12-5 to TRBJ1-4, with TRBD1 as a possible D gene (5 bases). The CDR3 length is 16 residues. Trimming took 1 base from V and 8 from J, leaving 17 bases between them. Germline loops: CDR1 LGHNT, CDR2 FRNRAP. Based on the CDR3 plus reference TRBV12-5 and TRBJ1-4, the full variable domain is DARVTQTPRHKVTEMGQEVTMRCQPILGHNTVFWYRQTMMQGLELLAYFRNRAPLDDSGMPKDRFSAEMPDATLATLKIQPSEPRDSAVYFCASGLAAGPLREKLFFGSGTQLSVL.

V is TRBV21-1 and J is TRBJ1-4. TRBV21-1 is reported as a pseudogene. This CDR3 is 15 amino acids long. The DNA of the CDR3 is TGTGCCAGCAGCACCACCGGGAGCCCCGATGAAAAACTGTTTTTT. Residues: CASSTTGSPDEKLFF.

Written as DNA, the CDR3 is TGCGCCAGCAGCTTGACTAGCGGGGTGCTGGCCGGGGAGCTGTTTTTT. Translation gives CASSLTSGVLAGELFF. This sequence joins TRBV5-1 and TRBJ2-2; TRBD2 matches at 10 bases. The trim removed 1 base at V and 6 bases at J, leaving 6 bases unmatched. Germline CDR1 reads SGHRS; CDR2 reads YFSETQ. The CDR3 has 16 amino acids. Combining the CDR3 with reference TRBV5-1 and TRBJ2-2 gives the whole variable domain KAGVTQTPRYLIKTRGQQVTLSCSPISGHRSVSWYQQTPGQGLQFLFEYFSETQRNKGNFPGRFSGRQFSNSRSEMNVSTLELGDSALYLCASSLTSGVLAGELFFGEGSRLTVL.

The chain uses TRBV2 and TRBJ1-3; 13 positions agree with TRBD2. The end of the DNA aligns better with TRBJ2-2, so the J call may be wrong. This CDR3 spans 15 amino acids. The V gene's germline CDR1 is SNHLY and CDR2 FYNNEI. The CDR3 spells CASRQGLAGTGELFF. The CDR3 DNA reads as TGTGCCAGCAGGCAGGGACTAGCGGGGACCGGGGAGCTGTTTTTT.

The table lists this clone with a few counts. This chain joins TRBV5-1 and TRBJ2-1; TRBD2 aligns across 9 bases. Germline loops: CDR1 SGHRS, CDR2 YFSETQ. This CDR3 has 15 residues. The trim removed 0 bases at V and 10 bases at J, leaving 8 bases unmatched. The CDR3 protein is CASSLASSGRNEQFF. The CDR3 DNA reads as TGCGCCAGCAGCTTGGCTAGTAGCGGGAGAAACGAGCAGTTCTTC.

The V call is TRBV6-5, the J call TRBJ2-7, with 7 nucleotides matching TRBD1. This CDR3 contains 15 residues. The V segment lost 2 bases and the J segment 4 bases; nucleotides outside the gene matches: 8. Looked up from germline, CDR1 is MNHEY and CDR2 is SVGAGI. The CDR3 DNA is TGTGCCAGCAGTTACACAGGGGCCCTTACTTACGAGCAGTACTTC. Its translation: CASSYTGALTYEQYF.

V usage is TRBV5-6 and J usage is TRBJ1-1; maybe TRBD1 (6 bases). V was trimmed by 4 bases and J by 1 base, leaving 14 bases between them. This CDR3 has 15 residues. The V gene's germline CDR1 is SGHDT and CDR2 YYEEEE. The CDR3 spells CASSRGGHSNTEAFF. The DNA for the CDR3 is TGTGCCAGCAGCCGCGGGGGACACTCGAACACTGAAGCTTTCTTT.

The chain uses TRBV7-9 and TRBJ2-7; 11 nucleotides match TRBD1. The CDR3 spans 16 residues. The J segment lost 3 bases and the V segment lost 5 bases, leaving 9 bases of the junction unmatched. The germline CDR1 and CDR2 sequences are SEHNR and FQNEAQ (reference sequence). The CDR3 bases are TGTGCCAGCAGCCCCGGAGCGGGACAGGGGGTCTACGAGCAGTACTTC. This translates into CASSPGAGQGVYEQYF.

This rearrangement joins TRBV5-1 to TRBJ2-1; the match to TRBD2 covers 10 bases. The CDR3 extends over 15 amino acids. The V segment lost 4 bases and the J segment 3 bases; nucleotides outside the gene matches: 4. CDR1 is SGHRS, CDR2 YFSETQ, per germline. The CDR3: CASSTGLANYNEQFF. The CDR3 DNA follows: TGCGCCAGCAGCACGGGACTAGCGAACTACAATGAGCAGTTCTTC.